This is a list of T cell receptor beta chains from one sample in a study of blood T cell repertoires in COVID-19. This table comes from immunoSEQ multiplex PCR, and its TCRdb copy is limited to in-frame clones, with some not included. There are about 90,000 clones in the sample; 76% occur only once, and roughly 7.3% lies in the top ten. The sequenced sample was peripheral blood. The receptor source for this set is a man aged 65 to 79 with acute or convalescent COVID-19. Both conserved end residues are part of each CDR3. A D gene is named only where the DNA matches it firmly. The size field is filled for only some rows; it gives once, few, many or a size class.

V gene	D gene	J gene	clone size	CDR3 DNA	CDR3 protein
TRBV7-2	.	TRBJ2-3	.	TGTGCCAGCAGCTTAGCCCAATCCAGGGCCACAGATACGCAGTATTTT	CASSLAQSRATDTQYF
TRBV7-9	.	TRBJ1-5	few	TGTGCCAGCAGCATGGACACAAAAAATCAGCCCCAGCATTTT	CASSMDTKNQPQHF
TRBV28	.	TRBJ2-1	once	TGTGCCAGCAGTTTGCCAGGGGCCTACAATGAGCAGTTCTTC	CASSLPGAYNEQFF
TRBV7-3	.	TRBJ1-1	once	TGTGCCAGCAGCCAGGAGGCGGGAAACACTGAAGCTTTCTTT	CASSQEAGNTEAFF
TRBV6-1	.	TRBJ1-2	.	TGTGCCAGCAGTCCGGGGGTTAACTATGGCTACACCTTC	CASSPGVNYGYTF
TRBV7-9	.	TRBJ1-1	.	TGTGCCAGCACCCTTGTAGAGGGGGTTGCGTCGGAAGCTTTCTTT	CASTLVEGVASEAFF
TRBV7-2	.	TRBJ1-5	.	TGTGCCAGCAGCCTTAGTAGCAATCAGCCCCAGCATTTT	CASSLSSNQPQHF
TRBV5-4	.	TRBJ2-1	.	TGTGCCAGCAGCAGAACAGGGAGCGGTGAGCAGTTCTTC	CASSRTGSGEQFF
TRBV5-4	.	TRBJ2-6	.	TGTGCCAGCAGCCGTGAGTCTGGGGCCAACGTCCTGACTTTC	CASSRESGANVLTF
TRBV5-5	TRBD1	TRBJ1-6	.	TGTGCCAGCGGACAGGGGCAATCACCCCTCCACTTT	CASGQGQSPLHF
TRBV5-1	TRBD2	TRBJ2-7	.	TGCGCCAGCAGCTTGCGGGCGGCGACTAGCCGGGGGATCTACGAGCAGTACTTC	CASSLRAATSRGIYEQYF
TRBV19	.	TRBJ1-5	.	TGTGCCAGTAGTACGAGAACACAGGGAGGCAATCAGCCCCAGCATTTT	CASSTRTQGGNQPQHF
TRBV7-2	.	TRBJ2-3	.	TGTGCCAGCAGCCCGGTGGGGCCAGAAAATACGCAGTATTTT	CASSPVGPENTQYF
TRBV7-2	TRBD1	TRBJ1-2	.	TGTGCCAGCAGCTCCACAGGGGATAGGGGCTACACCTTC	CASSSTGDRGYTF
TRBV28	.	TRBJ1-2	.	TGTGCCAGCAGGATAGGACAGTCCTATGGCTACACCTTC	CASRIGQSYGYTF
TRBV5-5	.	TRBJ1-3	.	TGTGCCAGCAGCCTAACCGGGTCCCTCTCTGGAAACACCATATATTTT	CASSLTGSLSGNTIYF
TRBV20-1	.	TRBJ2-3	.	TGCAGTGCCAGGGAAGTAGATACGCAGTATTTT	CSAREVDTQYF
TRBV30	TRBD1	TRBJ2-5	few	TGTGCCTGGAGAAGGAGGGGACAGGGAGTGGAGACCCAGTACTTC	CAWRRRGQGVETQYF
TRBV3-1/TRBV3-2	.	TRBJ2-5	.	TGTGCCAGCAGCTTACTAGGTAGGGAGACCCAGTACTTC	CASSLLGRETQYF
TRBV2	TRBD1	TRBJ1-2	.	TGTGCCAGCAGCCGGGGACAGGGCGGTGGCTACACCTTC	CASSRGQGGGYTF
TRBV11-2	.	TRBJ1-1	.	TGTGCCAGCAGCTCCTGGGGGGGGAACACTGAAGCTTTCTTT	CASSSWGGNTEAFF
TRBV9	.	TRBJ1-1	.	TGTGCCAGCAGCGTCGGGGGGGACACTGAAGCTTTCTTT	CASSVGGDTEAFF
TRBV11-3	.	TRBJ2-3	few	TGTGCCAGCAGCTTAGGGTGGGGGGAGACCACAGATACGCAGTATTTT	CASSLGWGETTDTQYF
TRBV7-3	.	TRBJ1-1	.	TGTGCCAGCAGCTTGCAAGCGAACACTGAAGCTTTCTTT	CASSLQANTEAFF
TRBV11-2	.	TRBJ2-7	.	TGTGCCAGCAGCTTAGGTGCGGGACGCGAGCAGTACTTC	CASSLGAGREQYF
TRBV3-1/TRBV3-2	TRBD1	TRBJ2-1	once	TGTGCCAGCAGCCAAATTGGGACAGGGGTTGAGCAGTTCTTC	CASSQIGTGVEQFF
TRBV28	TRBD1	TRBJ2-7	.	TGTGCCAGCAGTTTAGACAGGGGCTCCTACGAGCAGTACTTC	CASSLDRGSYEQYF
TRBV23-1	TRBD2	TRBJ2-2	.	TGCGCCAGCAGTCCCGAAGGGAACTTAGCGGCCGGGGGGACCGGGGAGCTGTTTTTT	CASSPEGNLAAGGTGELFF
TRBV27	TRBD2	TRBJ2-7	once	TGTGCCAGCAGTTTATCGGGGAGGGGCTACGAGCAGTACTTC	CASSLSGRGYEQYF
TRBV28	TRBD1	TRBJ2-6	.	TGTGCCAGCTGTTCACGACAGGGGGCTGGGGCCAACGTCCTGACTTTC	CASCSRQGAGANVLTF
TRBV28	.	TRBJ2-7	.	TGTGCCAGCATCCCCTTGAGGGGGACGGCCTCCTACGAGCAGTACTTC	CASIPLRGTASYEQYF
TRBV11-3	TRBD1	TRBJ2-3	.	TGTGCCAGCAGCTTAGGGACAGGGGATCCCACAGATACGCAGTATTTT	CASSLGTGDPTDTQYF
TRBV6-5	TRBD1	TRBJ2-1	.	TGTGCCAGCAGTTACCGTGGGACAGTCAATGAGCAGTTCTTC	CASSYRGTVNEQFF
TRBV5-1	.	TRBJ1-1	.	TGCGCCAGCAAAGGGGAACTCATGAACACTGAAGCTTTCTTT	CASKGELMNTEAFF
TRBV7-9	TRBD1	TRBJ1-5	.	TGTGCCAGCAGCCAACAGTTGGGACAGGGGAGTCAGCCCCAGCATTTT	CASSQQLGQGSQPQHF
TRBV6-5	TRBD1	TRBJ2-4	.	TGTGCCAGCAGTACCCGGACAGGGGGAAACATTCAGTACTTC	CASSTRTGGNIQYF
TRBV4-2	.	TRBJ1-5	.	TGTGCCAGCAGCCAGAACGACCAAGACTTTAGCAATCAGCCCCAGCATTTT	CASSQNDQDFSNQPQHF
TRBV9	.	TRBJ1-6	.	TGTGCCAGCAGCGTCCTCCCGGGACAAACGAATTCACCCCTCCACTTT	CASSVLPGQTNSPLHF
TRBV6-5	TRBD1	TRBJ1-4	once	TGTGCCAGCAGTTACTCGGGGGGACAGGGATATGAAAAACTGTTTTTT	CASSYSGGQGYEKLFF
TRBV7-3	.	TRBJ2-2	.	TGTGCCAGCAGCTTAATGGGGCAGGGGTTGGGATCCGGGGAGCTGTTTTTT	CASSLMGQGLGSGELFF